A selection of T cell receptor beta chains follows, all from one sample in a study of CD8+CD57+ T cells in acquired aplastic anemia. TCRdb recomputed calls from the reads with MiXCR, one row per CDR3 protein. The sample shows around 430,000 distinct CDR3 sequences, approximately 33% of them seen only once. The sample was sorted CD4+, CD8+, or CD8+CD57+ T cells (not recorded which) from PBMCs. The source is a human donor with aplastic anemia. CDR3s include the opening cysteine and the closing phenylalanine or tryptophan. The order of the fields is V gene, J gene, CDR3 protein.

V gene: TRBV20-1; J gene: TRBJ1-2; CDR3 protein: CSARDRGVYGYTF
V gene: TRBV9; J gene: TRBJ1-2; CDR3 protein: CASRESDADYGYTF
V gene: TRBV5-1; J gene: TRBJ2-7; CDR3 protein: CASSFGGTGGYEQYF
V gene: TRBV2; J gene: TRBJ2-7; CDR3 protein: CASSIRDSASEQYF
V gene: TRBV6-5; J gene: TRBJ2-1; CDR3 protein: CASSYSAGGYNEQFF
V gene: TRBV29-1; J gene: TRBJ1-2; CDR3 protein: CSGDRGGHERTF
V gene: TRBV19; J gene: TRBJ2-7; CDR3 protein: CASSMGDTSTYEQYF
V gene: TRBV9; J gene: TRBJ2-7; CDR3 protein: CASSVGVGQGAYEQYF
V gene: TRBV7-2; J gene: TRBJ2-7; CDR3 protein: CASSLAMSGASYEQYF
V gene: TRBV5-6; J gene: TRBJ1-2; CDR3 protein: CASSLSGGGGYTF
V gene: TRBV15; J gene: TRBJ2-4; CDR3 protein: CATSWPGVQNIQYF
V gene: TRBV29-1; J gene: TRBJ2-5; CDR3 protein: CSVIRGVPETQYF
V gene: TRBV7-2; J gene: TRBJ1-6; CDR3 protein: CASSFGRGNPPLHF
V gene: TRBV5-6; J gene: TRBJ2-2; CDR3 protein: CASEPGTSGIEGAELFF
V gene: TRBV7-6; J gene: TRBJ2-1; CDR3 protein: CASSLGGTSGVGSSYNEQFF
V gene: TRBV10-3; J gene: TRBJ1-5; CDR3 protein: CAISWTGDQPQHF
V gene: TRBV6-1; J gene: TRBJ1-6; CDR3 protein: CASSPQTNSPLHF
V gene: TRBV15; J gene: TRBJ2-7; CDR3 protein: CATSREGRRYEQYF
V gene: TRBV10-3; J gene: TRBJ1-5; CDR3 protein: CAISEGEGWYGQPQHF
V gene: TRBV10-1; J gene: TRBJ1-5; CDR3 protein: CASSELGGDQPQHF
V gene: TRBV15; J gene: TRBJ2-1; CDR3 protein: CATSTGMDYNEQFF
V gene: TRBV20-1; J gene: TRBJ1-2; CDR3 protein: CSASKPPGGRRGYTF
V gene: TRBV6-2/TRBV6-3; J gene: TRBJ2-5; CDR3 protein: CASSYLRAGETQYF
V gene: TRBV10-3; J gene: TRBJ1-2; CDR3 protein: CATRTGDWGYTF
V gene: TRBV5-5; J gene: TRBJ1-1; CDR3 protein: CASSLDGGSWTEAFF
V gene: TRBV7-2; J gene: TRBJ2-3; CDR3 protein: CACSSDSTDTQYF
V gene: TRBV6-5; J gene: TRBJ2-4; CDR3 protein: CASSYTGGAKNIQYF
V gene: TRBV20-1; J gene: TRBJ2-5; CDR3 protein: CSARGRVVETQYF
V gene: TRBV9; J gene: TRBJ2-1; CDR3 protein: CASTQTSGRGNEQFF
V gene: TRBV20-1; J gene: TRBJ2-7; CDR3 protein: CSASGRERYEQYF
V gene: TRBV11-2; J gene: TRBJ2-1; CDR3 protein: CASSASLAGVSEQFF
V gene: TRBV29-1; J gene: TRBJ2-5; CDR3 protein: CSVEERKETQYF
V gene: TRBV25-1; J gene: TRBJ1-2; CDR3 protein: CASELRGKVYGYTF
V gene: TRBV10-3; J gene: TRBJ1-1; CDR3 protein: CAISELNTEAFF